Listed here are 14 T cell receptor beta chains from one sample, sequenced in a study of cytomegalovirus exposure and HLA in healthy donors. TCRdb keeps only in-frame clones here, not all; method: immunoSEQ multiplex PCR. This sample has 200,000 to 250,000 clones; over 80% occur once, and the top ten carry about 1%. Source material: PBMCs. These receptors came from a woman between 18 and 30 years old in good health and CMV-seronegative.

In this sample, this clone turned up a few times. The J gene is TRBJ2-7, the V gene TRBV4-2, with D tentatively TRBD2 (5 bases). The CDR3 runs to 13 residues. Germline V gives CDR1 LGHNA, CDR2 YNFKEQ. V lost 2 bases, J lost 2 bases, and 7 bases lay in between. DNA of the CDR3: TGTGCCAGCAGCCAAAGACTAACCTACGAGCAGTACTTC. Its protein is CASSQRLTYEQYF.

This rearrangement joins TRBV28 to TRBJ2-7; D gene unclear. CDR3 size: 12 residues. V was shortened by 5 bases and J by 10 bases, with 15 bases between the two germline ends. Germline CDR1 is MDHEN and CDR2 is SYDVKM. This CDR3 is CASSVGTYRQYF. As DNA, the CDR3 is TGTGCCAGCAGTGTTGGCACATACCGCCAGTACTTC.

The V and J genes are TRBV7-9 and TRBJ1-1; 7 bases agree with TRBD1. From germline, CDR1 is SEHNR and CDR2 FQNEAQ (reference sequence). With 4 bases clipped from V and 1 base from J, the junction kept 9 bases outside the gene matches. The CDR3 totals 16 residues. The CDR3 loop reads CASSSAGQVANTEAFF. The CDR3 nucleotides read TGTGCCAGCAGCTCAGCCGGACAGGTTGCGAACACTGAAGCTTTCTTT.

This clone was detected a few times. V usage is TRBV5-1 and J usage is TRBJ1-2, with TRBD1 matching over 7 bases. V trimming: 4 bases; J trimming: 8 bases; junction bases outside the gene matches: 11. The CDR3 has 14 residues. Looked up from germline, CDR1 is SGHRS and CDR2 is YFSETQ. The CDR3 DNA reads TGCGCCAGCAGCGGAGTGACGGTGACAGGGGGCTACACCTTC. It yields the protein CASSGVTVTGGYTF.

This chain connects TRBV5-1 to TRBJ2-7, with D unresolved. V was shortened by 2 bases and J by 3 bases, with 9 bases between the two germline ends. The germline CDR1 and CDR2 sequences are SGHRS and YFSETQ. CDR3 length: 13 residues. The CDR3 nucleotides are TGCGCCAGCAGCTTTACGGAGTACTACGAGCAGTACTTC. Its protein is CASSFTEYYEQYF.

The chain recombines TRBV27 with TRBJ1-5, with 12 bases identical to TRBD1. V gave up 6 bases and J gave up 4 bases; unmatched junction bases: 4. The germline CDR1 and CDR2 sequences are MNHEY and SMNVEV (reference sequence). CDR3 length equals 15 residues. Here the CDR3 DNA reads TGTGCCAGCAGGGGACAGGGGGCGAGAAATCAGCCCCAGCATTTT. It translates to CASRGQGARNQPQHF.

V is TRBV5-1 and J is TRBJ2-1; 7 bases line up with TRBD2. This CDR3 is built from 16 residues. Germline CDR1 and CDR2: SGHRS and YFSETQ. Germline trimming cut 4 bases from V and 4 bases from J; bases unmatched to any gene: 11. This CDR3 is CASSSQLAIQYNEQFF. The CDR3 DNA is TGCGCCAGCAGCAGCCAACTAGCGATCCAGTACAATGAGCAGTTCTTC. The full variable domain, rest sourced from reference TRBV5-1 and TRBJ2-1, is KAGVTQTPRYLIKTRGQQVTLSCSPISGHRSVSWYQQTPGQGLQFLFEYFSETQRNKGNFPGRFSGRQFSNSRSEMNVSTLELGDSALYLCASSSQLAIQYNEQFFGPGTRLTVL.

The chain uses TRBV6-5 and TRBJ2-3; possibly TRBD2 for D (6 bases). Trimming shortened V by 2 bases and J by 2 bases, and 11 bases separated the two germline ends. Germline V gene lookup returns CDR1 MNHEY and CDR2 SVGAGI. The CDR3 is made up of 15 amino acids. CDR3 DNA sequence: TGTGCCAGCAGTTACGGAGCGGGTTCCACAGATACGCAGTATTTT. Protein: CASSYGAGSTDTQYF.

The V call is TRBV30, the J call TRBJ2-3; 13 bases align to TRBD2. V shed 7 bases, J shed 0 bases, and the junction held 7 bases outside the gene matches. The CDR3 is 16 residues long. Germline V CDR1 and CDR2: GTSNPN, SVGIG (reference sequence). DNA of the CDR3: TGTGCCTACGGACTAGCGGGAGTGCGCAGCACAGATACGCAGTATTTT. This gives the protein CAYGLAGVRSTDTQYF.

The rearrangement links TRBV10-2 to TRBJ2-1, with D perhaps matching TRBD1 (6 bases). Germline V gives CDR1 WSHSY, CDR2 SAAADI. This CDR3 comprises 14 residues. Trimming took off 8 bases at V and 4 bases at J, with 15 bases between the two ends. CDR3 nucleotides: TGCGCCAGCCGATCGCGGACAGAGTACAATGAGCAGTTCTTC. Protein product: CASRSRTEYNEQFF.

The chain joins TRBV19 to TRBJ1-1; no reliable D call. Trimming removed 4 bases at V and 4 bases at J, with 13 bases between. This CDR3 is built from 14 residues. Germline V gene lookup returns CDR1 LNHDA and CDR2 SQIVND (reference sequence). CDR3 DNA sequence: TGTGCCAGTAGTACCGGTCGTCATTTCACTGAAGCTTTCTTT. Amino acid sequence: CASSTGRHFTEAFF.

The V call is TRBV6-5, the J call TRBJ1-2; TRBD1 is a possible D gene (6 bases). Trimming took off 5 bases at V and 8 bases at J, with 18 bases between the two ends. Germline V gene lookup returns CDR1 MNHEY and CDR2 SVGAGI. This CDR3 has 14 amino acids. The CDR3: CASSNALGARGYTF. The CDR3 nucleotides read TGTGCCAGCAGTAACGCCCTGGGGGCGAGGGGCTACACCTTC.

The table lists this clone with a count of one. In DNA, the CDR3 is TGTGCCAGCAGAGGGACAGGGGAGTTTGGAAACACCATATATTTT. Translated, it gives CASRGTGEFGNTIYF. The chain has TRBV6-5 and TRBJ1-3, with 10 bases aligning to TRBD1. Trimming removed 6 bases from V and 3 bases from J; junction bases left unmatched: 5. Looked up from germline, CDR1 is MNHEY and CDR2 is SVGAGI. The CDR3 contains 15 residues.

This chain joins TRBV12-1 and TRBJ2-7; TRBD1 reflects the table's D call only, with no check against the DNA. TRBV12-1 is given as a pseudogene. The length of the CDR3 is 10 residues. CDR3 sequence reads: CASTHYEQYF. DNA of the CDR3: TGTGCCAGCACCCACTACGAGCAGTACTTC.